The 14 T cell receptor beta chains below were found in one sample sequenced in a study of cytomegalovirus exposure and HLA in healthy donors. Some clones are missing from TCRdb's copy, which holds only in-frame ones; the method was immunoSEQ multiplex PCR. The table includes under 150,000 clones, almost 90% detected once. Sequenced material: PBMCs. The receptors were gathered from a woman aged 18-29 years in good health and CMV-seropositive.

The chain links TRBV30 to TRBJ1-6; the match to TRBD1 covers 7 bases. This CDR3 is 15 amino acids long. Germline CDR1 GTSNPN, CDR2 SVGIG (reference sequence). With 5 bases clipped from V and 7 bases from J, the junction kept 11 bases outside the gene matches. CDR3 sequence (DNA): TGTGCCTGGGGTGACGCGGACAGGTTGAATTCACCCCTCCACTTT. It codes for CAWGDADRLNSPLHF.

This chain uses TRBV28 with TRBJ1-2; no clear D. V was shortened by 3 bases and J by 4 bases, with 15 bases between the two germline ends. The CDR3 totals 15 residues. CDR1 and CDR2 from the germline V gene are MDHEN and SYDVKM. CDR3 region: CASSFEPPVPYGYTF. For the CDR3, the DNA is TGTGCCAGCAGTTTTGAGCCTCCCGTACCCTATGGCTACACCTTC.

The chain couples TRBV7-3 to TRBJ1-5; a possible D gene is TRBD1 (5 bases). The germline V gene has CDR1 SGHTA and CDR2 FQGTGA. Trimming removed 4 bases at V and 4 bases at J, with 8 bases between. The CDR3 contains 13 residues. The CDR3, as DNA: TGTGCCAGCAGCTCACAGGCTAATCAGCCCCAGCATTTT. Protein sequence: CASSSQANQPQHF.

J is TRBJ1-4 and V is TRBV4-1; a possible D gene is TRBD1 (5 bases). The CDR3 contains 15 residues. With 3 bases removed from V and 6 bases from J, the gap between germline ends came to 14 bases. The germline CDR1 and CDR2 sequences are MGHRA and YSYEKL. In nucleotides, the CDR3 is TGCGCCAGCAGCCACAGTGGGGCAACAGATGAAAAACTGTTTTTT. Protein sequence: CASSHSGATDEKLFF.

The chain recombines TRBV28 with TRBJ1-5; a possible D gene is TRBD1 (5 bases). The CDR3 is 16 residues long. The germline CDR1 and CDR2 sequences are MDHEN and SYDVKM. V was shortened by 2 bases and J by 4 bases, with 15 bases between the two germline ends. The CDR3 DNA is TGTGCCAGCAGTTTACCCAGGGTGGCATTAAATCAGCCCCAGCATTTT. This gives the protein CASSLPRVALNQPQHF.

This clone was seen just once. This chain uses TRBV2 with TRBJ2-3; TRBD2 matches at 9 bases. Germline values: CDR1 SNHLY, CDR2 FYNNEI. J gave up 0 bases and V 7 bases, and 8 bases lay outside the gene matches. The CDR3 extends over 16 amino acids. The CDR3: CASNPGLAASTDTQYF. Here the CDR3 DNA reads TGTGCCAGCAACCCGGGACTAGCAGCTAGCACAGATACGCAGTATTTT. Filled out from reference TRBV2 and TRBJ2-3, the complete variable domain reads EPEVTQTPSHQVTQMGQEVILRCVPISNHLYFYWYRQILGQKVEFLVSFYNNEISEKSEIFDDQFSVERPDGSNFTLKIRSTKLEDSAMYFCASNPGLAASTDTQYFGPGTRLTVL.

The V gene is TRBV28, the J gene TRBJ1-2; D gene ambiguous. The CDR3 contains 14 residues. CDR1 is MDHEN and CDR2 is SYDVKM in the germline V gene. V dropped 5 bases and J dropped 4 bases, with 14 bases sitting between them. The CDR3 is CASSLVAEGYGYTF. CDR3 nucleotide sequence: TGTGCCAGCAGTCTCGTAGCGGAGGGCTATGGCTACACCTTC.

V and J are TRBV6-5 and TRBJ2-3; D remains ambiguous. V was cut by 2 bases and J by 0 bases, with 12 bases left in between. Germline values: CDR1 MNHEY, CDR2 SVGAGI. The CDR3 contains 16 residues. This CDR3 reads CASSYRARSSTDTQYF. In DNA, the CDR3 is TGTGCCAGCAGTTACCGAGCTAGGTCTAGCACAGATACGCAGTATTTT.

This clone was picked up one time. The CDR3 is CASSLSHRAGGGGYTF. The CDR3 DNA follows: TGTGCCAGCAGTTTATCCCACAGGGCGGGTGGTGGTGGCTACACCTTC. The V gene is TRBV28, the J gene TRBJ1-2; weak D call: TRBD1 (6 bases). Trimming pared 1 base from V and 7 bases from J, leaving 19 bases between. Germline CDR1 is MDHEN and CDR2 is SYDVKM. This CDR3 is 16 amino acids long.

The chain links TRBV5-1 to TRBJ2-7, with D perhaps TRBD1 (6 bases). The V end lost 0 bases, the J end lost 4 bases, and 14 bases lay between the germline ends. Germline CDR1 is SGHRS and CDR2 is YFSETQ. CDR3 length: 15 residues. The CDR3 DNA reads as TGCGCCAGCAGCTTGGAGGGGCCAGGGGCATACGAGCAGTACTTC. This sequence encodes CASSLEGPGAYEQYF.

This clone has just a few counts. The chain recombines TRBV30 with TRBJ2-2; TRBD1 is a possible D gene (5 bases). V shed 0 bases and J shed 0 bases, with 8 bases lying between them. Germline-derived CDR1 and CDR2 are GTSNPN and SVGIG (reference sequence). The CDR3 length is 15 residues. This CDR3 is CAWSVRRANTGELFF. The CDR3, as DNA: TGTGCCTGGAGTGTACGCAGGGCGAACACCGGGGAGCTGTTTTTT.

DNA for the CDR3: TGTGCCAGCAGCTTACCAGGAAATAGAAATCAGCCCCAGCATTTT. Translating it yields CASSLPGNRNQPQHF. The V and J genes are TRBV7-8 and TRBJ1-5; D not certain. The CDR3 covers 15 residues. V lost 2 bases and J 4 bases, leaving 12 bases between the germline ends. In germline, CDR1 is SGHVS, CDR2 FQNEAQ.

This clone turned up a few times. This chain connects TRBV19 to TRBJ1-1, with 9 nucleotides matching TRBD1. Germline CDR1 LNHDA, CDR2 SQIVND (reference sequence). The CDR3 is made up of 15 amino acids. After removal of 3 bases from V and 1 base from J, the junction contained 3 bases not matched to a gene. The DNA for the CDR3 is TGTGCCAGTAGTATCCCGGGACAGGGGAACACTGAAGCTTTCTTT. Amino acids: CASSIPGQGNTEAFF.

The chain joins TRBV6-5 to TRBJ2-7, with D tentatively TRBD2 (5 bases). CDR1 MNHEY and CDR2 SVGAGI come from the germline V gene. CDR3 size: 15 residues. Trimming cost V 6 bases and J 3 bases, with 18 bases left between them. Written as DNA, the CDR3 is TGTGCCAGCAGACCCCCGGGAATAAGTATCTACGAGCAGTACTTC. Translated, it gives CASRPPGISIYEQYF.